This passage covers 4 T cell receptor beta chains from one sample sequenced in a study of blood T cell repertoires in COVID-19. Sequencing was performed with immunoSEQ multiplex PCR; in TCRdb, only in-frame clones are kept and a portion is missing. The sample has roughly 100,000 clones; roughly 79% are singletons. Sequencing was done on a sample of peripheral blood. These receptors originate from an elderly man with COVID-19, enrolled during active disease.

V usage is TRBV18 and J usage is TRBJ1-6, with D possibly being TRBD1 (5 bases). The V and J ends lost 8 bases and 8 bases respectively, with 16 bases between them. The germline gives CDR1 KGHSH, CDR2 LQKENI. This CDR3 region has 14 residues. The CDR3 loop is CASAQRQGDSPLHF. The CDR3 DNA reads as TGTGCCAGCGCACAGCGCCAGGGTGATTCACCCCTCCACTTT. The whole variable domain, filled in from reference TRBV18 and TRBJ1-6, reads NAGVMQNPRHLVRRRGQEARLRCSPMKGHSHVYWYRQLPEEGLKFMVYLQKENIIDESGMPKERFSAEFPKEGPSILRIQQVVRGDSAAYFCASAQRQGDSPLHFGNGTRLTVT.

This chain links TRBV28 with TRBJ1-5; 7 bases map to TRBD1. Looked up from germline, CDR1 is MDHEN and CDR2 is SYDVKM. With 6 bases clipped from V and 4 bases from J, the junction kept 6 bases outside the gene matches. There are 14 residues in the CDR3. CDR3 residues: CASRPGTDNQPQHF. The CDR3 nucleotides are TGTGCCAGCAGACCAGGGACAGATAATCAGCCCCAGCATTTT.

The DNA for the CDR3 is TGTGCCAGCAGCTTGGAACAGGGATATGGCTACACCTTC. This sequence encodes CASSLEQGYGYTF. The V and J genes are TRBV5-6 and TRBJ1-2; a possible D gene is TRBD1 (6 bases). Germline values: CDR1 SGHDT, CDR2 YYEEEE. The germline V and J ends were trimmed by 0 bases and 5 bases, with 8 bases remaining between them. This CDR3 is built from 13 residues.

CDR3 coding DNA: TGTGCCACCAGCAGAGATAGGGGGCTTTTCGATGAAAAACTGTTTTTT. This codes for CATSRDRGLFDEKLFF. The chain carries TRBV15 and TRBJ1-4; TRBD1 matches at 7 bases. Trimming removed 0 bases from V and 6 bases from J; junction bases left unmatched: 7. Germline CDR1 and CDR2: LNHNV and YYDKDF (reference sequence). CDR3 length equals 16 residues. The variable domain in full, completed from reference TRBV15 and TRBJ1-4, reads DAMVIQNPRYQVTQFGKPVTLSCSQTLNHNVMYWYQQKSSQAPKLLFHYYDKDFNNEADTPDNFQSRRPNTSFCFLDIRSPGLGDTAMYLCATSRDRGLFDEKLFFGSGTQLSVL.